The clone carrying this TCR beta chain is medium-sized (0.01 to 0.1%) within its sample. As yet, its antigen is unknown. This sample was included in a study of prognosis after radiotherapy for stage I lung cancer. Whole-study context: Several patients had distant metastases at a median of about seven months after radiotherapy, and 15 showed no significant progression.

TCR beta CDR3 was amplified from genomic DNA by two-round multiplex PCR. Amplification in first-round PCR relied on primers specific to each TRBV and TRBJ gene. TCRdb analysed the multiplex PCR reads with MiXCR anew, one entry per CDR3 protein. Of some 11,000 distinct CDR3 sequences in the sample, 45% to 65% are singletons; the top ten hold about 6.5%. Broader study findings: The study found lower Shannon entropy after stereotactic body radiation therapy in patients who developed distant metastases. There was a fall in unique TCR clone counts after stereotactic body radiation therapy, median 10,088 versus 6,861.

Trimming took 3 bases from V and 3 from J, leaving 9 bases between them. Germline V gene data show CDR1 as MNHEY and CDR2 as SMNVEV (reference sequence). This CDR3 is built from 13 residues. A draw of around 6.2 milliliters of peripheral blood took place at each of two time points. The specimen comprised PBMCs, sampled before or after stereotactic body radiation therapy (not recorded which). This receptor was obtained from a donor aged 50 or older with non-small cell lung cancer. This chain connects TRBV27 to TRBJ2-7; D remains ambiguous. CDR3 sequence reads: CASSFGKGYEQYF. CDR3 coding DNA: TGTGCCAGCAGTTTTGGTAAGGGCTACGAGCAGTACTTC.